A selection of T cell receptor beta chains follows, all from one sample in a study of T-cell memory formation after mild COVID-19. In TCRdb, the 5' RACE reads were re-called with MiXCR into one record per CDR3 protein. Among around 310,000 distinct CDR3 sequences listed, roughly an eighth were seen once. The sample taken for sequencing was PBMCs or a T cell subset sorted from them (not recorded which). The receptors derive from a man aged 18 to 29 who had mild COVID-19 (a few samples of this study predate the infection). Cell type and time point are not known. CDR3s include the opening cysteine and the closing phenylalanine or tryptophan. A D gene is named only where the DNA matches it firmly. Some rows have no size entry. The others give once, few or many, or a class for an expanded clone.

few | TRBJ1-5 | . | TRBV6-2/TRBV6-3 | CASSYLVSGNSNQPQHF | TGTGCCAGCAGTTACTTAGTGTCCGGCAATAGCAATCAGCCCCAGCATTTT
few | TRBJ2-5 | TRBD1 | TRBV5-1 | CASSLAPGTGKETQYF | TGCGCCAGCAGCTTGGCTCCCGGGACAGGGAAGGAGACCCAGTACTTC
few | TRBJ2-5 | . | TRBV18 | CASSIPGRSRETQYF | TGTGCCAGCTCAATCCCGGGACGCTCAAGGGAGACCCAGTACTTC
. | TRBJ1-1 | . | TRBV5-4 | CASSQALGQPNTEAFF | TGTGCCAGCAGCCAGGCGTTGGGACAACCTAACACTGAAGCTTTCTTT
few | TRBJ1-2 | . | TRBV4-1 | CASSQGAIAGIDGYTF | TGCGCCAGCAGCCAAGGGGCCATCGCAGGGATAGACGGCTACACCTTC
many | TRBJ2-7 | . | TRBV7-8 | CASSFFEGLYEQYF | TGTGCCAGCAGCTTCTTTGAAGGCCTATACGAGCAGTACTTC
few | TRBJ2-5 | . | TRBV3-2 | CASSQKRPPGGSVRETQYF | TGTGCCAGCAGCCAAAAGAGGCCCCCGGGGGGGTCTGTCCGAGAGACCCAGTACTTC
few | TRBJ2-1 | . | TRBV7-8 | CASSLGLGEYRGEQFF | TGTGCCAGCAGCTTAGGCTTGGGGGAATACCGGGGTGAGCAGTTCTTC
few | TRBJ2-3 | . | TRBV27 | CASSPWGHTDTQYF | TGTGCCAGCAGTCCCTGGGGCCACACAGATACGCAGTATTTT
. | TRBJ2-3 | TRBD2 | TRBV4-1 | CASNGLAGAKVGTDTQYF | TGCGCCAGTAACGGACTAGCGGGGGCCAAGGTTGGCACAGATACGCAGTATTTT
few | TRBJ2-2 | TRBD1 | TRBV4-1 | CASSRIYGTGESNTGELFF | TGCGCCAGCAGCCGAATCTACGGGACAGGGGAATCGAACACCGGGGAGCTGTTTTTT
. | TRBJ2-7 | . | TRBV2 | CASSVGGLEQYF | TGTGCCAGCAGTGTGGGTGGGCTCGAGCAGTACTTC
many | TRBJ2-2 | . | TRBV20-1 | CSARGLTPRGLTGELFF | TGCAGTGCGAGAGGTTTGACTCCGCGGGGGCTCACCGGGGAGCTGTTTTTT
few | TRBJ2-5 | . | TRBV7-9 | CASSLASGGEETQYF | TGTGCCAGCAGCTTAGCATCCGGGGGCGAGGAGACCCAGTACTTC
. | TRBJ2-1 | . | TRBV7-3 | CASSPIGASNEQFF | TGTGCCAGCAGCCCTATAGGGGCCAGCAATGAGCAGTTCTTC
. | TRBJ1-4 | . | TRBV7-9 | CASSAGIASSQEKLFF | TGTGCCAGCAGCGCAGGGATTGCCTCTTCTCAGGAAAAACTGTTTTTT
few | TRBJ1-1 | . | TRBV25-1 | CASNGLRNTEAFF | TGTGCCAGCAATGGACTGAGGAACACTGAAGCTTTCTTT
many | TRBJ1-2 | . | TRBV12-3/TRBV12-4 | CASSGAQGVYGYTF | TGTGCCAGCAGTGGGGCTCAAGGGGTCTATGGCTACACCTTC
. | TRBJ2-7 | . | TRBV18 | CASSVQENSYEQYF | TGTGCCAGCTCAGTACAGGAGAACTCCTACGAGCAGTACTTC
many | TRBJ2-3 | . | TRBV5-1 | CASRTVPGSDTQYF | TGCGCCAGCCGGACCGTACCCGGGAGCGATACGCAGTATTTT
. | TRBJ1-3 | . | TRBV27 | CASSFAGGFGNTIYF | TGTGCCAGCAGTTTTGCCGGGGGATTTGGAAACACCATATATTTT
once | TRBJ1-2 | . | TRBV5-1 | CASSFGGRDYTF | TGCGCCAGCAGCTTTGGGGGGCGAGACTACACCTTC
many | TRBJ1-5 | TRBD1 | TRBV12-3/TRBV12-4 | CASSKTGGNQPQHF | TGTGCCAGCAGTAAGACAGGGGGCAATCAGCCCCAGCATTTT
many | TRBJ1-6 | . | TRBV11-2 | CASSLFSWPLHF | TGTGCCAGCAGCTTGTTCAGCTGGCCCCTCCACTTT
few | TRBJ2-1 | . | TRBV29-1 | CSVELGYNEQFF | TGCAGCGTTGAACTGGGATACAATGAGCAGTTCTTC